Presented here are 15 T cell receptor beta chains from one specimen sequenced in a study of T cell responses to AZD1222 COVID-19 vaccine. Clones were read by immunoSEQ multiplex PCR, and TCRdb kept only the in-frame ones, dropping some. The table lists 150,000 to 200,000 clones, about 89% of them singletons. The starting material was peripheral blood, obtained on day 0 of AZD1222 vaccination. The receptors here all came from an adult in good health.

V usage is TRBV28 and J usage is TRBJ1-2, with 8 bases aligning to TRBD1. In germline, CDR1 is MDHEN, CDR2 SYDVKM. V shed 6 bases, J shed 7 bases, and the junction held 4 bases outside the gene matches. CDR3 length: 12 residues. CDR3 nucleotides: TGTGCCAGCAGGGAAGGACAGGGTGGCTACACCTTC. Amino acid sequence: CASREGQGGYTF.

The V and J genes are TRBV6-4 and TRBJ1-2; D unclear. This CDR3 has 14 residues. Trimming stripped 3 bases from V and 1 base from J, with 9 bases between. Germline CDR1 reads MRHNA; CDR2 reads SNTAGT. CDR3 coding DNA: TGTGCCAGCAGTGAGACCTTCGGTAACTATGGCTACACCTTC. It translates to CASSETFGNYGYTF.

This rearrangement joins TRBV5-1 to TRBJ2-4; 7 nucleotides align to TRBD2. V was pared by 4 bases and J by 3 bases, with 4 bases of the junction left unmatched. The CDR3 has 14 residues. CDR1 SGHRS and CDR2 YFSETQ come from the germline V gene. CDR3 in amino acids: CASSPGGGKNIQYF. CDR3 DNA: TGCGCCAGCAGCCCGGGGGGAGGCAAAAACATTCAGTACTTC.

The chain links TRBV29-1 to TRBJ2-7; 7 bases line up with TRBD1. Germline CDR1 SQVTM, CDR2 ANQGSEA. Trimming removed 7 bases from V and 0 bases from J; junction bases left unmatched: 3. This CDR3 has 12 amino acids. In nucleotides, the CDR3 is TGCAGCGCCGGGACAGCCTCCTACGAGCAGTACTTC. It is translated as CSAGTASYEQYF.

The chain has TRBV7-9 and TRBJ1-1, with a tentative D call TRBD1 (6 bases). The CDR3 has 13 amino acids. V was shortened by 5 bases and J by 7 bases, with 14 bases between the two germline ends. Germline CDR1 SEHNR, CDR2 FQNEAQ (reference sequence). CDR3 nucleotide sequence: TGTGCCAGCAGCCCGCAGACAGGTAGTGAAGCTTTCTTT. Residues: CASSPQTGSEAFF.

The chain couples TRBV4-1 to TRBJ2-1, with no clear D. CDR1 and CDR2 from the germline V gene are MGHRA and YSYEKL. The ends were cut back, 0 bases at V and 10 bases at J, with 13 bases in the middle. There are 14 residues in the CDR3. The CDR3, as DNA: TGCGCCAGCAGCCAAGATCTCGGTCTCCGGGAGCAGTTCTTC. It codes for CASSQDLGLREQFF.

This clone has more than one count but fewer than ten. Distinct nucleotide sequences in the sample also encode this CDR3. The chain has TRBV6-5 and TRBJ1-4; 7 bases line up with TRBD1. This CDR3 region has 14 residues. Germline lookup yields CDR1 MNHEY and CDR2 SVGAGI. The V and J ends lost 5 bases and 3 bases, in that order; junction bases with no gene match: 3. The CDR3: CASSRQGANEKLFF. The CDR3 DNA reads TGTGCCAGCAGTCGACAGGGAGCTAATGAAAAACTGTTTTTT.

The count of this clone is one. The chain has TRBV30 and TRBJ2-1; 15 bases line up with TRBD2. V dropped 3 bases and J dropped 2; count of bases not matched to a gene: 5. The CDR3 is 17 residues long. CDR1 and CDR2 from the germline V gene are GTSNPN and SVGIG (reference sequence). CDR3 DNA sequence: TGTGCCTGGAGGGATAGGACTAGCGGGAGGGCCTACAATGAGCAGTTCTTC. It translates to CAWRDRTSGRAYNEQFF.

The J gene is TRBJ1-2, the V gene TRBV2; no firm D call. Germline V gene data show CDR1 as SNHLY and CDR2 as FYNNEI. Deletions cut 0 bases from V and 5 bases from J, with 7 bases between. The CDR3 consists of 13 residues. CDR3 loop: CASSEAGGYGYTF. The CDR3 DNA follows: TGTGCCAGCAGTGAAGCAGGAGGTTATGGCTACACCTTC.

The chain recombines TRBV28 with TRBJ1-2; 8 bases line up with TRBD1. CDR3 length: 14 amino acids. Germline CDR1 reads MDHEN; CDR2 reads SYDVKM. The V gene end was trimmed by 5 bases and the J gene end by 0 bases; junction bases not matched to a gene: 2. CDR3 coding DNA: TGTGCCAGCAGTCAACAGGGGGCTAACTATGGCTACACCTTC. Encoded protein: CASSQQGANYGYTF.

This clone has more than one count but fewer than ten. V is TRBV7-2 and J is TRBJ1-2; 9 nucleotides match TRBD1. The CDR3 length is 15 residues. From germline, CDR1 is SGHTA and CDR2 FQGNSA. Trimming removed 5 bases from V and 7 bases from J; junction bases left unmatched: 11. CDR3 in amino acids: CASSLSVGDRVGYTF. The CDR3 DNA follows: TGTGCCAGCAGCCTCTCGGTCGGGGACAGGGTTGGCTACACCTTC.

The genes are TRBV2 and TRBJ2-5; TRBD1 is a possible D gene (6 bases). The CDR3 length is 16 residues. CDR1 is SNHLY, CDR2 FYNNEI, per germline. V was pared by 6 bases and J by 2 bases, with 19 bases between. The CDR3 loop is CASRGATGLRQETQYF. CDR3 DNA: TGTGCCAGCAGGGGGGCTACAGGACTGAGACAAGAGACCCAGTACTTC.

The genes are TRBV20-1 and TRBJ1-5; D is unresolved. The ends were cut back, 3 bases at V and 0 bases at J, with 6 bases in the middle. The CDR3 covers 13 residues. Germline values: CDR1 DFQATT, CDR2 SNEGSKA (reference sequence). CDR3 coding DNA: TGCAGTGCTAGTAAGGGTAGCAATCAGCCCCAGCATTTT. Translating gives CSASKGSNQPQHF.

The rearrangement joins TRBV7-9 to TRBJ2-2, with D maybe TRBD2 (5 bases). The germline V gene has CDR1 SEHNR and CDR2 FQNEAQ (reference sequence). V was shortened by 5 bases and J by 5 bases, with 9 bases between the two germline ends. The CDR3 runs to 13 residues. The CDR3 DNA sequence: TGTGCCAGCAGCATAGGAGGTACCGGGGAGCTGTTTTTT. Protein sequence: CASSIGGTGELFF.

The table lists this clone with a count of one. The chain combines TRBV18 with TRBJ1-2, with TRBD1 matching over 7 bases. Germline assignment: CDR1 KGHSH and CDR2 LQKENI. The junction had 5 bases not matched to a gene; V was cut back by 4 bases and J by 3 bases. This CDR3 has 14 amino acids. This chain's CDR3 is CASSQLTGHYGYTF. CDR3 DNA: TGTGCCAGCTCACAATTGACAGGGCACTATGGCTACACCTTC.